These T cell receptor beta chains were read from a single sample in a study of T cells in Graves' hyperthyroidism and ophthalmopathy. TCRdb re-called the multiplex PCR reads with MiXCR, one entry per CDR3 protein. Altogether 700,000 or so distinct CDR3 sequences are present, around 13% being singletons, with the ten largest covering around 12%. The specimen sequenced was blood. The receptors were sampled from a woman in her forties or fifties with Graves' ophthalmopathy. The conserved cysteine and the conserved F or W are not part of the CDR3 here. The D gene is left open where the match is weak.

v_call: TRBV29-1
d_call: TRBD2
cdr3_aa: SVEETSGRNTQY

v_call: TRBV10-2
d_call: TRBD1
cdr3_aa: ASSEDRGRANTEAF

v_call: TRBV19
d_call: -
cdr3_aa: ASSKVGLLDTQY

v_call: TRBV4-3
d_call: TRBD2
cdr3_aa: ASSQWREFYNEQF

v_call: TRBV6-1
d_call: -
cdr3_aa: ASSESGGNTIY

v_call: TRBV7-9
d_call: -
cdr3_aa: ASVPRGTQETQY

v_call: TRBV9
d_call: -
cdr3_aa: ASSNRDTYEQY

v_call: TRBV5-1
d_call: -
cdr3_aa: ASLTGPGDTQY

v_call: TRBV29-1
d_call: -
cdr3_aa: SVERGALNTGELF

v_call: TRBV11-2
d_call: -
cdr3_aa: ASSSQSYHYEQY

v_call: TRBV7-3
d_call: TRBD2
cdr3_aa: ASSPSLGGAAEQF

v_call: TRBV28
d_call: TRBD1
cdr3_aa: TSSLRQGAYEQY

v_call: TRBV10-3
d_call: -
cdr3_aa: ATQPGTTNEKLF

v_call: TRBV2
d_call: TRBD2
cdr3_aa: ASSPGTRFYEQY

v_call: TRBV9
d_call: -
cdr3_aa: ASSAEAGEQY